Listed below are T cell receptor beta chains from one sample, sequenced in a study of regulatory T cells in long-lasting Graves disease. Each CDR3 protein is one row after TCRdb ran MiXCR on the multiplex PCR reads. Found here are about 290,000 distinct CDR3 sequences, roughly a fifth of them singletons; the top ten hold roughly three fifths. The starting material was peripheral blood mononuclear cells (PBMCs), obtained when the disease was refractory, from a patient treated with antithyroid drugs. The source of these receptors is a female donor with Graves disease. Each CDR3 is given with its conserved first and last residue. The D gene is left open where the match is weak. Not every row has a clone size; where given, it reads once, few, many or a size class.

J: TRBJ2-5; V: TRBV7-2; length: 14; size: many; D: -; CDR3: CASSSGDGAETQYF; DNA: TGTGCCAGCAGCTCAGGAGATGGCGCAGAGACCCAGTACTTC
J: TRBJ1-4; V: TRBV15; length: 15; size: many; D: -; CDR3: CATSPVVQYNEKLFF; DNA: TGTGCCACCAGCCCCGTTGTCCAGTATAATGAAAAACTGTTTTTT
J: TRBJ1-4; V: TRBV6-1; length: 14; size: -; D: TRBD1; CDR3: CASSRTGVREKLFF; DNA: TGTGCCAGCAGCCGAACAGGGGTTAGGGAAAAACTGTTTTTT
J: TRBJ1-5; V: TRBV20-1; length: 15; size: few; D: -; CDR3: CSARGWGWSNQPQHF; DNA: TGCAGTGCTAGAGGGTGGGGTTGGAGCAATCAGCCCCAGCATTTT
J: TRBJ1-2; V: TRBV29-1; length: 13; size: many; D: TRBD1; CDR3: CSGGTGIGYGYTF; DNA: TGCAGCGGGGGGACAGGGATCGGCTATGGCTACACCTTC
J: TRBJ1-1; V: TRBV4-2; length: 15; size: few; D: -; CDR3: CASSQVRGADTEAFF; DNA: TGTGCCAGCAGCCAGGTCCGAGGGGCTGACACTGAAGCTTTCTTT
J: TRBJ2-7; V: TRBV20-1; length: 12; size: few; D: -; CDR3: CSAGGFSYEQYF; DNA: TGCAGTGCTGGTGGGTTCTCCTACGAGCAGTACTTC
J: TRBJ1-5; V: TRBV19; length: 16; size: few; D: -; CDR3: CASSMGGRAEYGPQHF; DNA: TGTGCCAGTAGTATGGGCGGACGGGCCGAGTATGGGCCCCAGCATTTT
J: TRBJ1-2; V: TRBV28; length: 14; size: many; D: -; CDR3: CASSPPKGGYGYTF; DNA: TGTGCCAGCAGTCCTCCCAAAGGGGGTTATGGCTACACCTTC
J: TRBJ2-1; V: TRBV6-2/TRBV6-3; length: 15; size: many; D: TRBD2; CDR3: CASSSSGSHYNEQFF; DNA: TGTGCCAGCAGTTCTAGCGGGAGTCACTACAATGAGCAGTTCTTC
J: TRBJ1-6; V: TRBV19; length: 16; size: -; D: TRBD1; CDR3: CASRTGGSSYNSPLHF; DNA: TGTGCCAGCCGGACAGGGGGGAGCTCCTATAATTCACCCCTCCACTTT
J: TRBJ2-7; V: TRBV20-1; length: 14; size: -; D: TRBD1; CDR3: CSARDGTATYEQYF; DNA: TGCAGTGCTAGAGATGGGACAGCCACCTACGAGCAGTACTTC
J: TRBJ1-1; V: TRBV9; length: 15; size: -; D: TRBD1; CDR3: CASSVRQGADTEAFF; DNA: TGTGCCAGCAGCGTCCGACAGGGGGCCGACACTGAAGCTTTCTTT
J: TRBJ2-7; V: TRBV6-5; length: 16; size: few; D: TRBD1; CDR3: CASSYANSNRGYEQYF; DNA: TGTGCCAGCAGTTACGCGAATTCAAACAGGGGATACGAGCAGTACTTC
J: TRBJ1-1; V: TRBV30; length: 15; size: -; D: -; CDR3: CAWSVGQAVYTEAFF; DNA: TGTGCCTGGAGTGTGGGGCAGGCGGTCTACACTGAAGCTTTCTTT
J: TRBJ1-4; V: TRBV28; length: 10; size: many; D: TRBD1; CDR3: CASSGDRVFF; DNA: TGTGCCAGCTCGGGGGACAGGGTGTTTTTT
J: TRBJ1-4; V: TRBV6-1; length: 15; size: many; D: -; CDR3: CASSEWAGENEKLFF; DNA: TGTGCCAGCAGTGAATGGGCAGGGGAGAATGAAAAACTGTTTTTT
J: TRBJ1-2; V: TRBV27; length: 12; size: many; D: -; CDR3: CATRRGDYGYTF; DNA: TGTGCCACCAGGCGGGGGGACTATGGCTACACCTTC
J: TRBJ2-7; V: TRBV12-3/TRBV12-4; length: 16; size: -; D: TRBD2; CDR3: CASSLAVWGRGYEQYF; DNA: TGTGCCAGCAGTTTAGCCGTATGGGGGAGGGGCTACGAGCAGTACTTC
J: TRBJ2-7; V: TRBV7-3; length: 16; size: once; D: TRBD1; CDR3: CASSFGPPGQGYEQYF; DNA: TGTGCCAGCAGCTTTGGTCCCCCGGGACAGGGATACGAGCAGTACTTC
J: TRBJ2-3; V: TRBV28; length: 15; size: -; D: TRBD2; CDR3: CASSKPSGSTDTQYF; DNA: TGTGCCAGCAGTAAACCTAGCGGGAGCACAGATACGCAGTATTTT
J: TRBJ1-5; V: TRBV10-3; length: 13; size: few; D: -; CDR3: CAISGGADQPQHF; DNA: TGTGCCATCAGTGGGGGGGCCGACCAGCCCCAGCATTTT
J: TRBJ2-5; V: TRBV11-2; length: 17; size: -; D: TRBD2; CDR3: CASSSSGTSGSWETQYF; DNA: TGTGCCAGCAGCTCCTCTGGGACTAGCGGGAGTTGGGAGACCCAGTACTTC
J: TRBJ2-5; V: TRBV10-3; length: 15; size: -; D: -; CDR3: CATGSGTNPRGTQYF; DNA: TGTGCCACGGGGTCCGGGACAAATCCAAGGGGGACCCAGTACTTC
J: TRBJ1-1; V: TRBV5-5; length: 13; size: -; D: -; CDR3: CASSFLGHTEAFF; DNA: TGTGCCAGCAGCTTTTTGGGGCACACTGAAGCTTTCTTT
J: TRBJ1-1; V: TRBV28; length: 12; size: many; D: TRBD1; CDR3: CASSYGQGGAFF; DNA: TGTGCCAGCAGTTATGGACAGGGTGGTGCTTTCTTT
J: TRBJ2-3; V: TRBV29-1; length: 16; size: few; D: TRBD2; CDR3: CSVERAGGARGDTQYF; DNA: TGCAGCGTTGAAAGGGCGGGGGGGGCGCGCGGAGATACGCAGTATTTT
J: TRBJ1-6; V: TRBV12-3/TRBV12-4; length: 14; size: few; D: -; CDR3: CASRGGDRSSPLHF; DNA: TGTGCCAGCAGGGGCGGGGACCGTTCTTCACCCCTCCACTTT
J: TRBJ1-1; V: TRBV27; length: 15; size: -; D: TRBD1; CDR3: CASSLSGRGGTEAFF; DNA: TGTGCCAGCAGTTTATCGGGCAGGGGGGGCACTGAAGCTTTCTTT
J: TRBJ1-1; V: TRBV5-1; length: 14; size: -; D: TRBD1; CDR3: CASSFGTGYTEAFF; DNA: TGCGCCAGCAGCTTCGGGACAGGGTACACTGAAGCTTTCTTT
J: TRBJ2-5; V: TRBV2; length: 15; size: many; D: -; CDR3: CASKKEGEGAKTQYF; DNA: TGTGCCAGCAAAAAGGAGGGGGAGGGCGCGAAGACCCAGTACTTC
J: TRBJ2-5; V: TRBV28; length: 15; size: many; D: TRBD2; CDR3: CASSLSVAGEETQYF; DNA: TGTGCCAGCAGTTTATCCGTGGCGGGAGAAGAGACCCAGTACTTC
J: TRBJ1-1; V: TRBV27; length: 12; size: many; D: -; CDR3: CASRTVNTEAFF; DNA: TGTGCCAGCAGGACGGTGAACACTGAAGCTTTCTTT
J: TRBJ2-2; V: TRBV19; length: 17; size: -; D: TRBD1; CDR3: CASAPSRDRGPTGELFF; DNA: TGTGCCAGTGCGCCTTCCCGGGACAGGGGGCCCACCGGGGAGCTGTTTTTT
J: TRBJ2-2; V: TRBV11-1; length: 14; size: many; D: -; CDR3: CASSGRQNTGELFF; DNA: TGTGCCAGCAGTGGACGGCAGAACACCGGGGAGCTGTTTTTT
J: TRBJ2-1; V: TRBV27; length: 15; size: few; D: TRBD2; CDR3: CASSFGGGRVNEQFF; DNA: TGTGCCAGCAGTTTTGGGGGCGGGAGGGTCAATGAGCAGTTCTTC
J: TRBJ2-5; V: TRBV5-6; length: 15; size: many; D: -; CDR3: CASSDRGAPVETQYF; DNA: TGTGCCAGCAGCGACCGGGGGGCCCCCGTGGAGACCCAGTACTTC
J: TRBJ2-1; V: TRBV6-2/TRBV6-3; length: 16; size: -; D: -; CDR3: CASSYRSANPNNEQFF; DNA: TGTGCCAGCAGTTATCGGTCAGCCAACCCCAACAATGAGCAGTTCTTC
J: TRBJ1-1; V: TRBV3-1; length: 16; size: -; D: -; CDR3: CASSHIGGGLNTEAFF; DNA: TGTGCCAGCAGCCACATCGGGGGGGGACTAAACACTGAAGCTTTCTTT
J: TRBJ2-5; V: TRBV11-2; length: 15; size: many; D: -; CDR3: CASSSELTWQETQYF; DNA: TGTGCCAGCAGCTCCGAGCTGACTTGGCAAGAGACCCAGTACTTC
J: TRBJ1-1; V: TRBV28; length: 13; size: many; D: -; CDR3: CASTPHTNTEAFF; DNA: TGTGCCAGCACCCCCCACACGAACACTGAAGCTTTCTTT
J: TRBJ2-7; V: TRBV20-1; length: 16; size: many; D: -; CDR3: CSAPPPPAGSSYEQYF; DNA: TGCAGTGCTCCTCCCCCCCCGGCGGGAAGCTCCTACGAGCAGTACTTC
J: TRBJ2-7; V: TRBV4-1; length: 16; size: -; D: -; CDR3: CASSQDPLAPFYEQYF; DNA: TGCGCCAGCAGCCAAGATCCCCTAGCGCCCTTCTACGAGCAGTACTTC
J: TRBJ1-5; V: TRBV28; length: 15; size: many; D: TRBD1; CDR3: CASSARGHANQPQHF; DNA: TGTGCCAGCAGTGCCAGGGGGCATGCCAATCAGCCCCAGCATTTT
J: TRBJ2-7; V: TRBV12-3/TRBV12-4; length: 15; size: many; D: -; CDR3: CASSRASQSSYEQYF; DNA: TGTGCCAGCAGCCGCGCCTCCCAAAGCTCCTACGAGCAGTACTTC
J: TRBJ2-3; V: TRBV12-3/TRBV12-4; length: 13; size: -; D: -; CDR3: CATLASGTDTQYF; DNA: TGTGCCACCCTGGCTAGCGGCACAGATACGCAGTATTTT
J: TRBJ2-7; V: TRBV20-1; length: 13; size: -; D: -; CDR3: CSASLTEGYEQYF; DNA: TGCAGTGCCAGCCTGACAGAAGGCTACGAGCAGTACTTC
J: TRBJ1-6; V: TRBV7-2; length: 13; size: -; D: -; CDR3: CASSVRDPATLHF; DNA: TGTGCCAGCAGCGTCCGGGACCCCGCAACCCTCCACTTT
J: TRBJ1-3; V: TRBV5-1; length: 14; size: many; D: -; CDR3: CASSLDSSGNTIYF; DNA: TGTGCCAGCAGCTTAGACAGCTCTGGAAACACCATATATTTT
J: TRBJ2-7; V: TRBV11-2; length: 12; size: many; D: -; CDR3: CASSLPPNEQYF; DNA: TGTGCCAGCAGCTTACCCCCGAACGAGCAGTACTTC
J: TRBJ1-6; V: TRBV9; length: 15; size: few; D: TRBD1; CDR3: CASSEGGQGESPLHF; DNA: TGTGCCAGCAGTGAGGGGGGACAGGGCGAATCACCCCTCCACTTT
J: TRBJ2-2; V: TRBV2; length: 14; size: many; D: TRBD2; CDR3: CASKAGVSTGELFF; DNA: TGTGCCAGCAAAGCGGGAGTCAGCACCGGGGAGCTGTTTTTT
J: TRBJ2-2; V: TRBV6-1; length: 16; size: many; D: TRBD1; CDR3: CASSSGTEKNTGELFF; DNA: TGTGCCAGCAGCTCAGGGACAGAGAAAAACACCGGGGAGCTGTTTTTT
J: TRBJ2-7; V: TRBV7-2; length: 14; size: few; D: TRBD2; CDR3: CASSLGGSGIEQYF; DNA: TGTGCCAGCAGCTTAGGGGGTAGCGGGATCGAGCAGTACTTC
J: TRBJ2-4; V: TRBV27; length: 14; size: -; D: -; CDR3: CASSLMGSKNIQYF; DNA: TGTGCCAGCAGTTTAATGGGGTCCAAAAACATTCAGTACTTC
J: TRBJ1-5; V: TRBV4-1; length: 17; size: once; D: TRBD1; CDR3: CASSQETGTAGNQPQHF; DNA: TGCGCCAGCAGCCAAGAGACAGGGACGGCGGGCAATCAGCCCCAGCATTTT
J: TRBJ2-7; V: TRBV29-1; length: 11; size: -; D: TRBD1; CDR3: CSVNRGWEQHF; DNA: TGCAGCGTCAACAGGGGTTGGGAGCAGCACTTC
J: TRBJ1-4; V: TRBV9; length: 15; size: -; D: TRBD1; CDR3: CASSASGTGGEKLFF; DNA: TGTGCCAGCAGCGCGTCCGGGACAGGGGGTGAAAAACTGTTTTTT
J: TRBJ1-3; V: TRBV19; length: 15; size: few; D: -; CDR3: CASSIGSRSGNTIYF; DNA: TGTGCCAGTAGTATCGGCTCCCGCTCTGGAAACACCATATATTTT